These T cell receptor beta chains were read from a single sample in a study of beta chain features in type 1 diabetes. Assay used: immunoSEQ multiplex PCR; TCRdb lists only in-frame clones, some missing. The table has nearly 350,000 clones, around 8% seen once. Sequencing input: central memory CD4+ T cells from blood. All receptors come from a woman between 18 and 30 years old in good health. Both conserved end residues are part of each CDR3. Fields, in order: J gene, clone size, V gene, D gene, CDR3 DNA, CDR3 protein. A D gene is named only where the DNA matches it firmly. The listing skips clone size in some rows; elsewhere it reads once, few, many or a size class.

TRBJ2-7	NA	TRBV7-9	NA	TGTGCCAGCAGCTTAGAACAGGGCTTCCACGAGCAGTACTTC	CASSLEQGFHEQYF
TRBJ1-1	few	TRBV5-8	NA	TGTGCCAGCAGCTTGGTTACTCTGAACACTGAAGCTTTCTTT	CASSLVTLNTEAFF
TRBJ1-2	NA	TRBV5-4	TRBD1	TGTGCCAGCAGTAACAGGGGCTACGGATATGGCTACACCTTC	CASSNRGYGYGYTF
TRBJ2-3	many	TRBV7-2	NA	TGTGCCAGCAGCTCCCAGGGACCGGATACGCAGTATTTT	CASSSQGPDTQYF
TRBJ1-1	NA	TRBV7-6	NA	TGTGCCAGCAGCTTAGGTGGATTTGGTGAAGCTTTCTTT	CASSLGGFGEAFF
TRBJ1-2	few	TRBV6-5	TRBD1	TGTGCCAGCAGTTACTCAGGCAGGGGGATCTATGGCTACACCTTC	CASSYSGRGIYGYTF
TRBJ2-2	few	TRBV14	NA	TGTGCCAGCAGTCCGCAACACACCGGGGAGCTGTTTTTT	CASSPQHTGELFF
TRBJ2-5	few	TRBV27	TRBD2	TGTGCCAGCAGTCCGTTAGCGGGCTGGGGGGAAGAGACCCAGTACTTC	CASSPLAGWGEETQYF
TRBJ2-7	few	TRBV7-2	TRBD2	TGTGCCAGCAGCTTGCCACTTAGCGGGAGCAGCTCCTACGAGCAGTACTTC	CASSLPLSGSSSYEQYF
TRBJ1-1	NA	TRBV5-1	NA	TGCGCCAGCAGCTTGGAACTCAGGAACACTGAAGCTTTCTTT	CASSLELRNTEAFF
TRBJ2-2	few	TRBV29-1	NA	TGCAGCGCATCTAGCGAGCCCTGGACCGGGGAGCTGTTTTTT	CSASSEPWTGELFF
TRBJ2-1	NA	TRBV4-3	NA	TGCGCCAGCAGCCAAGAGGGGGTCTGGGATGAGCAGTTCTTC	CASSQEGVWDEQFF
TRBJ2-7	NA	TRBV23-1	NA	TGCGCCAGCAGTCACCGGCGGGAAAGGGCGCTTCCAACCTACGAGCAGTACTTC	CASSHRRERALPTYEQYF
TRBJ1-4	NA	TRBV28	NA	TGTGCCAGCAGTGACCCTTTAGGGGGGGCAGGTGAAAAACTGTTTTTT	CASSDPLGGAGEKLFF
TRBJ1-2	many	TRBV13	NA	TGTGCCAGCAGCTTAGAGGGCTTTATGGGGAAATCGTACGGCTACACCTTC	CASSLEGFMGKSYGYTF
TRBJ2-7	NA	TRBV4-2	TRBD2	TGTGCCAGCAGCCACGTGGGCGGGAGGATCACATACGAGCAGTACTTC	CASSHVGGRITYEQYF
TRBJ2-7	few	TRBV5-6	NA	TGTGCCAGCAGCTTTCTTGTTGAGCAGTACTTC	CASSFLVEQYF
TRBJ2-5	few	TRBV7-2	NA	TGTGCCAGCAGCCGCCCCGGGCGTCAAGAGACCCAGTACTTC	CASSRPGRQETQYF
TRBJ1-2	few	TRBV6-6	TRBD1	TGTGCCAGCACCCTCCCGGACAGGGAGTGGGATGGCTACACCTTC	CASTLPDREWDGYTF
TRBJ2-1	NA	TRBV6-1	NA	TGTGCCAGCAGTGAAGAAGTTAGCGGACATTACAATGAGCAGTTCTTC	CASSEEVSGHYNEQFF
TRBJ1-1	few	TRBV7-2	NA	TGTGCCAGCAGCTCGGGCGAGAACACTGAAGCTTTCTTT	CASSSGENTEAFF
TRBJ2-6	few	TRBV5-8	TRBD1	TGTGCCAGCAGCTTCGCGGGACAGGGATTCTCCGGGGCCAACGTCCTGACTTTC	CASSFAGQGFSGANVLTF
TRBJ2-6	NA	TRBV10-3	NA	TGTGCCAGCACACTGAGCTCTGGGGCCAACGTCCTGACTTTC	CASTLSSGANVLTF
TRBJ1-5	few	TRBV6-1	NA	TGTGCCAGCAGTGAAGGGGCAAGACAGCCCCAGCATTTT	CASSEGARQPQHF
TRBJ2-3	few	TRBV4-2	NA	TGTGCCAGCAGCCAAGAGCCGGGAGCAGCAGATACGCAGTATTTT	CASSQEPGAADTQYF
TRBJ2-2	NA	TRBV7-6	TRBD2	TGTGCCAGCAGCCCCGTTAGCGGGAGGGCCGTCACCGGGGAGCTGTTTTTT	CASSPVSGRAVTGELFF
TRBJ2-1	NA	TRBV28	NA	TGTGCCAGCAGGCCCCGGGTGATCGCTTACAATGAGCAGTTCTTC	CASRPRVIAYNEQFF